The rows below give T cell receptor beta chains drawn from one sample of a study of PD-1 blockade in classical Hodgkin lymphoma. Repertoires were generated with immunoSEQ multiplex PCR, while TCRdb's copy carries only in-frame clones and drops some. The sample contains 10,000 to 15,000 clones, around 84% of which appear only once. The material was peripheral blood mononuclear cells (PBMCs), obtained at baseline. The receptors were gathered from a human donor with classical Hodgkin lymphoma. The CDR3 runs from the conserved cysteine through the conserved F or W. The D gene is left open where the match is weak. Only some rows state a clone size, as once, few, many or a class for expanded clones.

>TRBJ2-1|TRBV19|TRBD2|.
CASSQRGGSTYYNEQFF
TGTGCCAGTAGCCAGCGGGGGGGATCGACTTACTACAATGAGCAGTTCTTC
>TRBJ1-1|TRBV6-1|.|.
CASRPGKNTEAFF
TGTGCCAGCAGGCCGGGCAAGAACACTGAAGCTTTCTTT
>TRBJ1-2|TRBV19|.|.
CASSIIRWGGYTF
TGTGCCAGTAGTATAATCAGGTGGGGCGGCTACACCTTC
>TRBJ1-4|TRBV29-1|.|.
CSVGTSGGKLFF
TGCAGCGTTGGGACGAGCGGTGGAAAACTGTTTTTT
>TRBJ2-1|TRBV9|TRBD2|.
CASSGGGSGRSGNEQFF
TGTGCCAGCAGCGGAGGAGGTAGCGGGAGGAGTGGTAATGAGCAGTTCTTC
>TRBJ2-1|TRBV18|.|.
CASSPLRLSRNNEQFF
TGTGCCAGCTCACCACTTAGACTCTCTCGAAACAATGAGCAGTTCTTC
>TRBJ1-2|TRBV5-6|.|.
CASSSFYYGYTF
TGTGCCAGCAGCTCCTTTTACTATGGCTACACCTTC
>TRBJ2-7|TRBV11-2|.|.
CASSLGGTYEQYF
TGTGCCAGCAGCTTAGGGGGCACCTACGAGCAGTACTTC
>TRBJ2-1|TRBV18|.|.
CASSLGVGTYNEQFF
TGTGCCAGCTCACTGGGAGTGGGGACTTACAATGAGCAGTTCTTC
>TRBJ1-4|TRBV9|TRBD1|.
CASSVAPGTASTEVRELFF
TGTGCCAGCAGCGTAGCTCCCGGGACAGCATCGACTGAGGTGAGGGAACTGTTTTTT
>TRBJ1-2|TRBV7-2|.|once
CASSFPLGGYTF
TGTGCCAGCAGCTTCCCCCTGGGTGGCTACACCTTC
>TRBJ1-3|TRBV11-1|.|.
CASSLPRDNSGNTIYF
TGTGCCAGCAGCTTACCCCGGGACAACTCTGGAAACACCATATATTTT
>TRBJ1-1|TRBV2|.|.
CASSELGSGNTEAFF
TGTGCCAGCAGTGAACTCGGGTCGGGGAACACTGAAGCTTTCTTT
>TRBJ2-5|TRBV5-1|TRBD1|.
CASSPGGSQETQYF
TGCGCCAGCAGCCCAGGGGGTTCACAAGAGACCCAGTACTTC
>TRBJ2-7|TRBV10-3|.|few
CAISARSYEQYF
TGTGCCATCAGTGCGAGGAGCTACGAGCAGTACTTC
>TRBJ2-1|TRBV7-7|TRBD1|.
CASSLDRGNEQFF
TGTGCTAGCAGCTTAGACAGGGGCAATGAGCAGTTCTTC
>TRBJ1-1|TRBV6-6|TRBD1|.
CASRGKGAGDTEAFF
TGTGCCAGCAGGGGAAAGGGGGCCGGGGACACTGAAGCTTTCTTT
>TRBJ2-7|TRBV6-5|.|.
CASKGGPSYEQYF
TGTGCCAGTAAAGGGGGTCCTTCCTACGAGCAGTACTTC
>TRBJ2-6|TRBV27|TRBD1|.
CASSNGQGTSGANVLTF
TGTGCCAGCAGTAACGGACAGGGGACCTCTGGGGCCAACGTCCTGACTTTC
>TRBJ2-7|TRBV5-6|TRBD1|.
CASSPDRKYEQYF
TGTGCCAGCAGCCCGGACAGGAAATACGAGCAGTACTTC